The present TCR beta chain was sequenced within a study of blood T cell repertoires in COVID-19. As for the study in general: Material from acute and convalescent COVID-19 was sourced from the United States, Italy and Spain. In each case, the material was cDNA or gDNA derived from T cells, B-cell-depleted T cells, or PBMCs.

Methods used by the authors: Amplifying reference gene primers gave estimates of nucleated cell counts. Clones were read by immunoSEQ multiplex PCR, and TCRdb kept only the in-frame ones, dropping some. Clonal size and the V and J genes are those of that table, whereas D and trimming came from the DNA. This sample carries roughly 120,000 clones, approximately 87% of them seen once, and the ten largest clones take over 15%. The CDR3 loop spans 13 amino acids. V gave up 4 bases and J gave up 3 bases; unmatched junction bases: 3. The germline V gene has CDR1 SGHDT and CDR2 YYEEEE. The TCR originated in an older woman with acute or convalescent COVID-19. J is TRBJ1-2 and V is TRBV5-6, with 7 bases that match TRBD1. Sequenced: peripheral blood. CDR3 in amino acids: CASSLRGHYGYTF. The CDR3, as DNA: TGTGCCAGCAGCCTGAGGGGGCACTATGGCTACACCTTC.